This TCR beta chain was captured by sequencing in a study of blood T cells in healthy people across ages. Study-wide results and limits: The long-lived group displayed more naive CD4+ cells, plus higher diversity, than the aged donors did. The recorded TCR beta diversity per million T cells decreased in a roughly linear manner with age. Reliance upon unsorted PBMCs precluded definitive naive versus antigen-experienced comparison.

Then a second PCR, running roughly 7 to 11 cycles, was carried out with a sample-barcoded 5' primer and a J-beta primer mix. The template-switch adaptor, which had 12 random nucleotides, put a tag on each cDNA molecule. A single record per CDR3 protein comes from TCRdb applying MiXCR to the 5' RACE reads. Among more than 500,000 distinct CDR3 sequences listed, approximately 25% were seen once. This clonotype was detected ten times or more. Its specificity is not known. This CDR3 spans 11 amino acids. Looked up from germline, CDR1 is DFQATT and CDR2 is SNEGSKA (reference sequence). V was clipped by 4 bases and J by 5 bases, with 7 bases between them.

Input material: blood. The clonotype originates from a woman between 70 and 85 years old in good health. The chain couples TRBV20-1 to TRBJ2-3; D not resolved. In nucleotides, the CDR3 is TGCAGTGCTACCTGGGGAGATACGCAGTATTTT. It specifies CSATWGDTQYF.